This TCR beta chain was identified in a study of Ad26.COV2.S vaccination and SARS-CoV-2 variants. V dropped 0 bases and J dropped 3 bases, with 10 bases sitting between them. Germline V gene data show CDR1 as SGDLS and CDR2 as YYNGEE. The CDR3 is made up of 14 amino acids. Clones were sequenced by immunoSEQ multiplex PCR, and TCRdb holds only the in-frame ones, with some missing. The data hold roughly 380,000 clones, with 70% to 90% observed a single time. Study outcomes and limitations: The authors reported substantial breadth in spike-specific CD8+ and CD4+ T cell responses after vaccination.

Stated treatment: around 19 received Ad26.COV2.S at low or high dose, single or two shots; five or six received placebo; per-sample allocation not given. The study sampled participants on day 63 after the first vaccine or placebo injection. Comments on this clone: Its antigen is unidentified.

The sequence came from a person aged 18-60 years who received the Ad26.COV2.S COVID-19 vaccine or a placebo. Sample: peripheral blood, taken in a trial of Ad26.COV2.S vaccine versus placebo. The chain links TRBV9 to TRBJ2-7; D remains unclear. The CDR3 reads CASSVDLLRYEQYF. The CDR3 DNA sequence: TGTGCCAGCAGCGTAGATCTCCTACGCTACGAGCAGTACTTC.